Listed below are T cell receptor beta chains from one sample, sequenced in a study of cytomegalovirus exposure and HLA in healthy donors. Assay used: immunoSEQ multiplex PCR; TCRdb lists only in-frame clones, some missing. The sample holds over 150,000 clones; approximately 80% are singletons and the top ten take around 7.7%. Sequencing was performed on PBMCs. Every receptor here comes from a woman in her thirties in good health and CMV-seropositive. The CDR3 runs from the conserved cysteine through the conserved F or W. The D gene is left open where the match is weak. Rows may omit the clone size; those that give it use once, few, many or a size class.

j_gene	d_gene	abundance	v_gene	CDR3aa	CDR3nt
TRBJ1-2	TRBD1	NA	TRBV5-1	CASSSMDRPNYGYTF	TGCGCCAGCAGCTCCATGGACAGGCCTAACTATGGCTACACCTTC
TRBJ2-3	NA	few	TRBV7-9	CSSSSDYTLRYF	TGTTCCAGCAGCTCCGACTATACCCTGAGGTATTTT
TRBJ1-5	TRBD1	once	TRBV5-4	CASSLWGCAGGLYASQPQHF	TGTGCCAGCAGCTTATGGGGCTGTGCAGGGGGACTGTACGCCAGTCAGCCCCAGCATTTT
TRBJ1-5	NA	NA	TRBV10-3	CAISDPGQGSFQPQHF	TGTGCCATCAGCGATCCTGGGCAGGGGAGCTTTCAGCCCCAGCATTTT
TRBJ2-1	TRBD2	NA	TRBV5-1	CASSLPSGGGNEQFF	TGCGCCAGCAGCTTGCCCAGCGGGGGGGGCAATGAGCAGTTCTTC
TRBJ1-4	NA	NA	TRBV7-9	CASSTGRGDEKLFF	TGTGCCAGCAGCACAGGCCGCGGGGATGAAAAACTGTTTTTT
TRBJ2-7	NA	NA	TRBV7-2	CASSLGVAFYEQYF	TGTGCCAGCAGCTTAGGGGTAGCCTTCTACGAGCAGTACTTC
TRBJ2-1	NA	NA	TRBV6-1	CATDRSSYNEQFF	TGTGCCACCGACAGAAGCTCCTACAATGAGCAGTTCTTC
TRBJ2-7	TRBD1	NA	TRBV18	CASSPYSGTASYEQYF	TGTGCCAGCTCACCATACTCCGGGACAGCCTCCTACGAGCAGTACTTC
TRBJ1-1	NA	NA	TRBV7-8	CASSLIQDTEAFF	TGTGCCAGCAGCTTAATCCAGGACACTGAAGCTTTCTTT
TRBJ2-1	NA	NA	TRBV9	CASSPGQFKDNEQFF	TGTGCCAGCAGCCCAGGACAGTTTAAGGACAATGAGCAGTTCTTC
TRBJ2-3	NA	NA	TRBV30	CAWSVWGGQPTDTQYF	TGTGCCTGGAGTGTATGGGGGGGACAACCCACAGATACGCAGTATTTT
TRBJ1-5	NA	once	TRBV7-6	CASSLGGRNQPQHF	TGTGCCAGCAGCTTAGGCGGGCGTAATCAGCCCCAGCATTTT
TRBJ2-5	TRBD2	few	TRBV9	CASSSSGGAVETQYF	TGTGCCAGCAGCTCGAGCGGGGGGGCGGTTGAGACCCAGTACTTC
TRBJ2-1	NA	once	TRBV2	CASSEGSHEQFF	TGTGCCAGCAGTGAGGGGAGTCATGAGCAGTTCTTC
TRBJ2-1	TRBD2	NA	TRBV30	CAASGGGGASSYNEQFF	TGTGCCGCCTCGGGGGGCGGGGGGGCGAGCTCCTACAATGAGCAGTTCTTC
TRBJ2-7	TRBD1	NA	TRBV7-9	CASSIYRDRGTYEQYF	TGTGCCAGCAGCATCTACCGGGACAGGGGCACCTACGAGCAGTACTTC
TRBJ2-1	NA	few	TRBV10-2	CASSESTIRVPSSEQFF	TGCGCCAGCAGTGAGTCGACCATCAGGGTTCCGAGTAGTGAGCAGTTCTTC
TRBJ2-7	NA	NA	TRBV27	CATSGVVSYEQYF	TGTGCCACCTCAGGGGTAGTTTCCTACGAGCAGTACTTC
TRBJ2-2	TRBD1	NA	TRBV7-9	CASSLLPTGTENTGELFF	TGTGCCAGCAGCTTATTACCCACGGGGACAGAGAACACCGGGGAGCTGTTTTTT
TRBJ2-5	TRBD2	NA	TRBV5-6	CASSLLAGGRETQYF	TGTGCCAGCAGCTTACTAGCGGGGGGGAGAGAGACCCAGTACTTC
TRBJ1-2	NA	NA	TRBV5-1	CASSSPDSHYGYTF	TGCGCCAGCAGCTCCCCGGACAGTCACTATGGCTACACCTTC
TRBJ1-1	NA	few	TRBV18	CASSRERDTEAFF	TGTGCCAGCTCACGGGAGAGGGACACTGAAGCTTTCTTT
TRBJ1-2	NA	NA	TRBV19	CASSPKTGPWGYTF	TGTGCCAGTAGTCCCAAGACAGGTCCGTGGGGCTACACCTTC
TRBJ1-5	NA	NA	TRBV7-2	CASSLATGMNQPQHF	TGTGCCAGCAGCTTAGCTACGGGGATGAATCAGCCCCAGCATTTT
TRBJ2-3	TRBD2	NA	TRBV11-2	CASSFVSGGAADTQYF	TGTGCCAGCAGCTTCGTTAGCGGGGGGGCCGCAGATACGCAGTATTTT
TRBJ1-1	NA	NA	TRBV7-9	CASSLAPGQAFF	TGTGCCAGCAGCTTAGCGCCAGGGCAAGCTTTCTTT
TRBJ1-1	NA	NA	TRBV5-8	CASSFFYF	TGTGCCAGCAGCTTCTTCTATTTT
TRBJ2-3	TRBD2	NA	TRBV11-2	CASSLGRGGPILTDTQYF	TGTGCCAGCAGCTTAGGCCGCGGGGGGCCCATTCTTACAGATACGCAGTATTTT
TRBJ2-1	TRBD2	few	TRBV7-8	CASSLWTSGDSYNEQFF	TGTGCCAGCAGCTTGTGGACTAGCGGAGACTCCTACAATGAGCAGTTCTTC
TRBJ2-2	NA	once	TRBV7-8	CASSLNGLPAGELFF	TGTGCCAGCAGCTTAAATGGGCTCCCCGCCGGGGAGCTGTTTTTT
TRBJ2-7	TRBD1	NA	TRBV13	CASSNTFGQASVGEQYF	TGTGCCAGCAGCAACACCTTCGGACAGGCTTCGGTGGGCGAGCAGTACTTC
TRBJ2-7	TRBD1	NA	TRBV6-1	CASTAGTGIYEQYF	TGTGCCAGCACCGCCGGGACAGGCATCTACGAGCAGTACTTC
TRBJ2-5	TRBD2	NA	TRBV2	CASSVGLAGGQETQYF	TGTGCCAGCAGTGTGGGACTAGCGGGGGGGCAAGAGACCCAGTACTTC
TRBJ2-2	TRBD2	few	TRBV7-8	CASSTRGRGGRGGELFF	TGTGCCAGCAGCACGAGGGGGCGGGGGGGCCGGGGCGGGGAGCTGTTTTTT
TRBJ1-2	TRBD1	NA	TRBV27	CASSLSAGTGVYYGYTF	TGTGCCAGCAGTTTATCGGCCGGGACAGGGGTTTACTATGGCTACACCTTC
TRBJ2-1	NA	NA	TRBV14	CASSRGFHHEQFF	TGTGCCAGCAGCCGCGGGTTTCACCATGAGCAGTTCTTC
TRBJ1-1	NA	NA	TRBV29-1	CSATLTGTGTEAFF	TGCAGCGCTACGCTAACAGGGACGGGCACTGAAGCTTTCTTT
TRBJ2-7	TRBD1	NA	TRBV15	CATSRETGGYEQYF	TGTGCCACCAGCAGAGAAACAGGGGGCTACGAGCAGTACTTC
TRBJ2-2	NA	NA	TRBV10-3	CAISRTGELFF	TGTGCCATCAGTCGCACCGGGGAGCTGTTTTTT
TRBJ2-1	TRBD1	NA	TRBV12-5	CASGLRDRGANEQFF	TGTGCTAGTGGTTTGCGGGACAGGGGGGCCAATGAGCAGTTCTTC
TRBJ1-1	NA	NA	TRBV30	CAWSVQIYTEAFF	TGTGCCTGGAGTGTACAGATTTACACTGAAGCTTTCTTT
TRBJ2-2	NA	NA	TRBV5-1	CASRRTNTGELFF	TGCGCCAGCAGGAGGACTAACACCGGGGAGCTGTTTTTT
TRBJ1-1	NA	NA	TRBV28	CASRYTSTGPRYTEAFF	TGTGCCAGCAGATATACTTCGACAGGACCCAGGTACACTGAAGCTTTCTTT
TRBJ2-7	NA	NA	TRBV7-9	CASSTGSHEQYF	TGTGCCAGCAGTACAGGGTCCCACGAGCAGTACTTC
TRBJ1-1	NA	NA	TRBV6-1	CASERGIGTEAFF	TGTGCCAGCGAGCGGGGAATAGGGACTGAAGCTTTCTTT
TRBJ1-5	TRBD1	NA	TRBV5-5	CASSRTGQGSNQPQHF	TGTGCCAGCAGCCGGACAGGGCAGGGAAGCAATCAGCCCCAGCATTTT
TRBJ1-4	NA	NA	TRBV7-9	CASSLRVAANEKLFF	TGTGCCAGCAGCTTGAGGGTAGCGGCTAATGAAAAACTGTTTTTT